This TCR beta chain was identified in a study of T-cell memory formation after mild COVID-19 (dated by TCRdb to the early 2020s). Notes on the research overall: Most TCR sequence clusters were specific to one of the two donors. Longitudinal TCRalpha and TCRbeta repertoire sequencing tracked T-cell clones expanding and contracting after mild COVID-19 in a couple of donors. Two young, previously healthy adult volunteers, one female and one male, were included in the cohort.

Ficoll-Paque density gradient centrifugation was the method used to isolate PBMCs. The CDR3, cysteine through phenylalanine, is 16 amino acids long. Here the CDR3 DNA is all that survives: 48 bases in frame from base 1. At the junction V is shortened by 7 bases and J by 4 bases; bases outside the gene matches: 13. The germline V gene yields MNHEY for CDR1 and SVGEGT for CDR2. What the research found in general, with its limitations: Clones contracting from day 15 to 85 had balanced CD4/CD8 phenotypes, while a second wave expanding from day 15 to 37 was biased towards CD4+. Contracting CD4+ clones were found mainly in CM and EM memory subsets, while CD8+ clones were enriched in EMRA. Some responding clones were found in pre-infection memory, which suggests that pre-existing cross-reactive memory T cells took part in the SARS-CoV-2 response. Only a couple of mild cases were covered in the study, and larger cohorts including severe cases with pre-infection samples were considered necessary. The second-wave clones that peaked on day 37 were not confirmed to be SARS-CoV-2 specific.

In this sample, this clonotype turned up many times. The target of this receptor is not known. No much larger clone is present one base from it, and per-base qualities are unavailable. Instrument used: Illumina NovaSeq 6000. Using 5'RACE with constant-segment primers, TCRalpha and TCRbeta cDNA libraries were constructed, with sample barcodes and unique molecular identifiers added in the process. RNA was extracted from every sample with Trizol reagent. Amplification of the libraries took two PCR steps, and the second step added a second sample barcode plus Illumina TruSeq adapters. Sequencing of libraries was performed on an Illumina NovaSeq with 2 x 150 bp paired-end reads. The authors' pipeline ran thus. With migec v1.2.7, reads were demultiplexed and then collapsed into UMI-guided consensus sequences. With mixcr v2.1.11, UMI consensuses were aligned to TRA and TRB V and J templates and assembled into clonotypes. Expanded or contracted clonotypes were those called significant by both edgeR and NoisET, with noise models trained on biological replicates. For edgeR calls, the cutoffs were a false discovery rate-adjusted p below 0.01 and a log2 fold-change threshold of 1. PCA with hierarchical clustering of max-normalized trajectories of the 1000 most abundant clonotypes was used as exploratory dynamics analysis. Separately sequenced CD4+ and CD8+ repertoires were used to assign the CD4 or CD8 phenotype of responding clones. TCRdb's own reprocessing of the public reads used fastp at Q25 and MiXCR and kept productive beta chains. Each record represents a unique CDR3 protein, reported with the most common genes and DNA among its rows. The V and J calls shown here were made by TCRdb, not taken from the authors' results. This sample gives under 35,000 distinct CDR3 sequences in total; about 16% of them show up just once. The ten largest clones take up approximately 1.5% of the sample.

The sample taken for sequencing was PBMCs or a T cell subset sorted from them (not recorded which). The receptor chain draws on TRBV6-2 or TRBV6-3 and TRBJ1-5; the junction holds 7 bases that match TRBD1. The receptor was isolated from an adult who had mild COVID-19 (a few samples of this study predate the infection). The sample titles of this study are shuffled in the database, so cell type and time point are left out. In nucleotide form, the sequence is TGTGCCAGCACAAGACAGGGTAGGGGAATAAATCAGCCCCAGCATTTT. Its product reads: CASTRQGRGINQPQHF.